These T cell receptor beta chains were read from a single sample in a study of blood T cell repertoires in COVID-19. Profiled with immunoSEQ multiplex PCR; TCRdb holds only in-frame clones, not every one. This sample has about 210,000 clones, with 85% to 90% found just once. The sample comprised PBMCs or T cells enriched from blood (not recorded which). The receptors were sampled from a man aged 25-40 years who had recovered from COVID-19. The CDR3 runs from the conserved cysteine through the conserved F or W. Fields, in order: CDR3 DNA, CDR3 protein, D gene, V gene, J gene, clone size. D genes are given only for firm matches. Clone sizes are given selectively: once, few, many, or a class where the clone is expanded.

DNA: TGCGCCAGCAGCCAAGATAGAACCGGGGAAGCTTTCTTT
CDR3: CASSQDRTGEAFF
D: NA
V: TRBV4-3
J: TRBJ1-1
size: NA

DNA: TGCAGTGCTAGTCTCACGGGGGGACGTGTTGCTTTCTTT
CDR3: CSASLTGGRVAFF
D: NA
V: TRBV20-1
J: TRBJ1-1
size: NA

DNA: TGTGCCACCAGCCCCGGACAGGGGAAAAACATTCAGTACTTC
CDR3: CATSPGQGKNIQYF
D: TRBD1
V: TRBV24-1
J: TRBJ2-4
size: NA

DNA: TGCGCCAGCAGCCACCTGAAACAGGGGTGGACCGGGGAGCTGTTTTTT
CDR3: CASSHLKQGWTGELFF
D: TRBD1
V: TRBV4-3
J: TRBJ2-2
size: NA

DNA: TGTGCCAGCAAGAGGACAGAGAATGAAAAACTGTTTTTT
CDR3: CASKRTENEKLFF
D: NA
V: TRBV6-5
J: TRBJ1-4
size: once

DNA: TGTGCCAGCAACGGGGACAAAAGCCAGGGTTGGAATCAGCCCCAGCATTTT
CDR3: CASNGDKSQGWNQPQHF
D: NA
V: TRBV2
J: TRBJ1-5
size: NA

DNA: TGTGCCAGCAGTAGGGGGGGGCCAGAGACCCAGTACTTC
CDR3: CASSRGGPETQYF
D: NA
V: TRBV6-5
J: TRBJ2-5
size: NA

DNA: TGTGCCAGCAGCTTTGGAACAGGGTCCACTGAAGCTTTCTTT
CDR3: CASSFGTGSTEAFF
D: NA
V: TRBV7-8
J: TRBJ1-1
size: NA

DNA: TGTGCCAGCAGCTTAGCACGGAGCTACGAGCAGTACTTC
CDR3: CASSLARSYEQYF
D: NA
V: TRBV7-9
J: TRBJ2-7
size: NA

DNA: TGTGCCACCAGTGACAGGACAGGGTTTGACGAGCAGTACTTC
CDR3: CATSDRTGFDEQYF
D: TRBD1
V: TRBV24-1
J: TRBJ2-7
size: NA

DNA: TGTGCCAGCAGCACCCAGCGCTCCTACGAGCAGTACTTC
CDR3: CASSTQRSYEQYF
D: NA
V: TRBV7-2
J: TRBJ2-7
size: NA

DNA: TGCGCCAGCAGCCAAGATTTTGGGACTACTGACTACGAGCAGTACTTC
CDR3: CASSQDFGTTDYEQYF
D: TRBD2
V: TRBV4-3
J: TRBJ2-7
size: NA

DNA: TGTGCCAGTAGATCGGGGTTTCCGAACACCGGGGAGCTGTTTTTT
CDR3: CASRSGFPNTGELFF
D: NA
V: TRBV19
J: TRBJ2-2
size: NA

DNA: TGTGCCAGCAGCCCCAGGGTGAAGGATGAAAAACTGTTTTTT
CDR3: CASSPRVKDEKLFF
D: NA
V: TRBV16
J: TRBJ1-4
size: NA

DNA: TGTGCCAGTCCAAAGGACAGGGGTCGGGAGACCCAGTACTTC
CDR3: CASPKDRGRETQYF
D: TRBD1
V: TRBV2
J: TRBJ2-5
size: NA

DNA: TGTGCCAGCAGTTACGGTTCCGGGGACAACCAAGAGACCCAGTACTTC
CDR3: CASSYGSGDNQETQYF
D: NA
V: TRBV6-5
J: TRBJ2-5
size: NA

DNA: TGTGCCAGCAGCGTAGCCGATGGACTAGCGAAAGATACGCAGTATTTT
CDR3: CASSVADGLAKDTQYF
D: TRBD2
V: TRBV9
J: TRBJ2-3
size: NA

DNA: TGTGCCAGCAGCTTAGATTTAGTGAGGCGTAACTATGGCTACACCTTC
CDR3: CASSLDLVRRNYGYTF
D: NA
V: TRBV7-8
J: TRBJ1-2
size: NA

DNA: TGCGCCAGCAGCTTGGGGCCTCGGGGGACAGGCTATGGCTACACCTTC
CDR3: CASSLGPRGTGYGYTF
D: TRBD1
V: TRBV5-1
J: TRBJ1-2
size: once

DNA: TGCGCCAGCAGCTGGAAGACAGGGTTCTATGGCTACACCTTC
CDR3: CASSWKTGFYGYTF
D: TRBD1
V: TRBV5-1
J: TRBJ1-2
size: NA

DNA: TGTGCCAGCACCGAACCGGACACCTCAAAAACGCAGTATTTT
CDR3: CASTEPDTSKTQYF
D: NA
V: TRBV28
J: TRBJ2-3
size: once

DNA: TGTGCCAGCACTAAGACCGCGGGCCCCAGCAATCAGCCCCAGCATTTT
CDR3: CASTKTAGPSNQPQHF
D: NA
V: TRBV28
J: TRBJ1-5
size: once

DNA: TGCAGCGTTGGCGTACCGAAGGAAAAACTGTTTTTT
CDR3: CSVGVPKEKLFF
D: NA
V: TRBV29-1
J: TRBJ1-4
size: once

DNA: TGCAGCGTCCCCATGGGAGGGGGTATTTATGGCTACACCTTC
CDR3: CSVPMGGGIYGYTF
D: NA
V: TRBV29-1
J: TRBJ1-2
size: NA

DNA: TGTGCCAGCAGCGATCGGGGGAGCTCCTACAATGAGCAGTTCTTC
CDR3: CASSDRGSSYNEQFF
D: NA
V: TRBV7-2
J: TRBJ2-1
size: NA

DNA: TGTGCCAGCAGTCAGGGAACAGCAACTAATGAAAAACTGTTTTTT
CDR3: CASSQGTATNEKLFF
D: NA
V: TRBV28
J: TRBJ1-4
size: NA

DNA: TGTGCCAGCAGCCACGGACTAGCGGGAGGACAAGAGACCCAGTACTTC
CDR3: CASSHGLAGGQETQYF
D: TRBD2
V: TRBV13
J: TRBJ2-5
size: NA

DNA: TGTGCCTGGACCGAAACAGGGTATGGCTACACCTTC
CDR3: CAWTETGYGYTF
D: NA
V: TRBV30
J: TRBJ1-2
size: NA

DNA: TGTGCCAGCAGTAAAACAAACTCTGGAAACACCATATATTTT
CDR3: CASSKTNSGNTIYF
D: NA
V: TRBV27
J: TRBJ1-3
size: NA

DNA: TGTGCCAGCAGTACTGGGACAGGGAATTCACCCCTCCACTTT
CDR3: CASSTGTGNSPLHF
D: TRBD1
V: TRBV6-5
J: TRBJ1-6
size: NA

DNA: TGTGCCAGCAGCTTAAATGGGATACCCTCGCGACGCGGGGGCACTGAAGCTTTCTTT
CDR3: CASSLNGIPSRRGGTEAFF
D: NA
V: TRBV11-2
J: TRBJ1-1
size: NA

DNA: TGTGCCAGCAGCACCATTACTAGCGGGACCCTTTACAATGAGCAGTTCTTC
CDR3: CASSTITSGTLYNEQFF
D: TRBD2
V: TRBV28
J: TRBJ2-1
size: NA

DNA: TGTGCCAGAAGCTTGAATCGGGATAGTTCCTACGAGCAGTACTTC
CDR3: CARSLNRDSSYEQYF
D: NA
V: TRBV5-3
J: TRBJ2-7
size: NA

DNA: TGCGCCAGCAGTGAGTCGAGGGGGCCGGAGACCCAGTACTTC
CDR3: CASSESRGPETQYF
D: TRBD1
V: TRBV10-1
J: TRBJ2-5
size: NA

DNA: TGTGCCAGTAGTCCAGACAGGGATCAGCCCCAGCATTTT
CDR3: CASSPDRDQPQHF
D: TRBD1
V: TRBV19
J: TRBJ1-5
size: once

DNA: TGTGCCACCAGTGCGACAGGGGGCAAAAACAATGAGCAGTTCTTC
CDR3: CATSATGGKNNEQFF
D: TRBD1
V: TRBV24-1
J: TRBJ2-1
size: NA

DNA: TGTGCCAGCAGTGGGAAACAGGGGAGCTCCTATAATTCACCCCTCCACTTT
CDR3: CASSGKQGSSYNSPLHF
D: TRBD1
V: TRBV2
J: TRBJ1-6
size: NA